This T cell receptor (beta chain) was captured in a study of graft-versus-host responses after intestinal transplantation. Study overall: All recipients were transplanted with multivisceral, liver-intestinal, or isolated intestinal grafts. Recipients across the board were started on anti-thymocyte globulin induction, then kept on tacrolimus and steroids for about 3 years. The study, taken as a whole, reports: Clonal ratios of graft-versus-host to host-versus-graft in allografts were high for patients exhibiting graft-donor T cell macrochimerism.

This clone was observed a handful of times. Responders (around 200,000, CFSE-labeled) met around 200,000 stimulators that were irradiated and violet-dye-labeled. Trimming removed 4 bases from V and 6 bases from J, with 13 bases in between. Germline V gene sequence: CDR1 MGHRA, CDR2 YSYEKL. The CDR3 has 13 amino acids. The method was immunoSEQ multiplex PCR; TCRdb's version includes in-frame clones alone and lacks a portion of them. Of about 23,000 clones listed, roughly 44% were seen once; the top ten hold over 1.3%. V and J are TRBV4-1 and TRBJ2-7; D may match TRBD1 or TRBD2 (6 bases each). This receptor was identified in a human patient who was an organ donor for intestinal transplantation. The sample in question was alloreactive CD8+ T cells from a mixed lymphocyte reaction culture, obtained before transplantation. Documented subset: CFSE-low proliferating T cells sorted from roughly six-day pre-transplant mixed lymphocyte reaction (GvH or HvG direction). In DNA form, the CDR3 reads TGCGCCAGCAGCCTTTACGGGGGCTCCGAGCAGTACTTC. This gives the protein CASSLYGGSEQYF.